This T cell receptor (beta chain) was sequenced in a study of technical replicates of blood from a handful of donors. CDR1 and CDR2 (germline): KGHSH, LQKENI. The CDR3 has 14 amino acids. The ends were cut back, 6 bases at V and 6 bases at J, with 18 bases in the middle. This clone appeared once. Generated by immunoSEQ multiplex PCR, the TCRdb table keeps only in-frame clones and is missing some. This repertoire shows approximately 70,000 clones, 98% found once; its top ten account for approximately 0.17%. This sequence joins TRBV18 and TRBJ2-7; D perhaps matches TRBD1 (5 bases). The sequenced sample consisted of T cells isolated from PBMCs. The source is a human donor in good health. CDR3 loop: CASSPVSVTAEQYF. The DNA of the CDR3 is TGTGCCAGCTCGCCCGTTTCGGTGACAGCCGAGCAGTACTTC.